Listed below are T cell receptor beta chains from one sample, sequenced in a study of pediatric ulcerative colitis. The table came from immunoSEQ multiplex PCR; TCRdb's copy has only in-frame clones and leaves some out. This sample has tens of thousands of clones, with about four fifths found just once. Sequencing was performed on gut tissue. The receptors come from a girl aged 5-17 years with moderate ulcerative colitis. Both conserved end residues are part of each CDR3. The order of the fields is D gene, J gene, V gene, clone size, CDR3 DNA, CDR3 protein. The D gene is left open where the match is weak. Rows give clone size only sometimes, using once, few, many, or a class for an expanded clone.

-,TRBJ1-5,TRBV28,-,TGTGCCAGCAGCCTTGGGGGGCTCAATCAGCCCCAGCATTTT,CASSLGGLNQPQHF
TRBD1,TRBJ2-7,TRBV5-4,-,TGTGCCAGCAGCTCCGGGACAGGGTTTTACGAGCAGTACTTC,CASSSGTGFYEQYF
TRBD1,TRBJ1-1,TRBV5-1,few,TGCGCCAGCAGTTCGATGACAGGGATAACTTCTGAAGCTTTCTTT,CASSSMTGITSEAFF
-,TRBJ1-2,TRBV7-9,-,TGTGCCAGCAGCCATCAGGGTGACTATGGCTACACCTTC,CASSHQGDYGYTF
-,TRBJ2-7,TRBV28,-,TGTGCCAGCAGTGACTACGAGCAGTACTTC,CASSDYEQYF
-,TRBJ2-5,TRBV5-4,-,TGTGCCAGCAGCCTCGGCGGCAACGGGTTCGGAGAGACCCAGTACTTC,CASSLGGNGFGETQYF
TRBD1,TRBJ1-3,TRBV7-9,few,TGTGCCAGCAGCAAAAGGATGGGACAGTTTCACACCATATATTTT,CASSKRMGQFHTIYF
-,TRBJ1-3,TRBV29-1,once,TGCAGCGTTGCACCGTCCTCTGGAAACACCATATATTTT,CSVAPSSGNTIYF
TRBD2,TRBJ2-7,TRBV2,-,TGTGCCAGCACTGTAACTGGCGGGAGTGCGTACGAGCAGTACTTC,CASTVTGGSAYEQYF
TRBD2,TRBJ2-3,TRBV18,-,TGTGCCAGCTCACCCCAAACTAGCGGGAGAGGCACAGATACGCAGTATTTT,CASSPQTSGRGTDTQYF
-,TRBJ2-5,TRBV5-1,-,TGCGCCAGCAGTTTGGGGGCACCCCAAGAGACCCAGTACTTC,CASSLGAPQETQYF
-,TRBJ2-7,TRBV18,few,TGTGCCAGCTCACCGTCTCAGTTCTACGAGCAGTACTTC,CASSPSQFYEQYF
-,TRBJ1-4,TRBV30,-,TGTGCCCGAAGGGGGGCAACTAATGAAAAACTGTTTTTT,CARRGATNEKLFF
-,TRBJ2-5,TRBV25-1,-,TGTGCCAGCAGTGGAACAGAGACCCAGTACTTC,CASSGTETQYF
TRBD2,TRBJ2-3,TRBV28,-,TGTGCCAGCAGCCGGCCGCTAGCGGCCCGCACAGATACGCAGTATTTT,CASSRPLAARTDTQYF
TRBD2,TRBJ2-1,TRBV6-4,-,TGTGCCAGCAGCCCTCGACTAGCGGGTTACAATGAGCAGTTCTTC,CASSPRLAGYNEQFF
-,TRBJ1-1,TRBV5-1,-,TGCGCCAGCAGCTTGGGGACCGGTGGCGTCGAAGCTTTCTTT,CASSLGTGGVEAFF
-,TRBJ1-2,TRBV30,-,TGTGCCTGGAGTGGCCCCTTGGGGAGAGAGTATGGCTACACCTTC,CAWSGPLGREYGYTF
-,TRBJ1-4,TRBV5-4,-,TGTGCCAGCAGCCTTCAGACTGGGGGCGGTGAAAAACTGTTTTTT,CASSLQTGGGEKLFF
-,TRBJ2-7,TRBV12-1,few,TGTGCCAGCAGCTTTCGACAGGCCCGCTACGAGCAGTACTTC,CASSFRQARYEQYF
TRBD1,TRBJ2-7,TRBV2,few,TGTGCCAGCAAAACCCGGACAGGTTTTGCCTACGAGCAGTACTTC,CASKTRTGFAYEQYF
-,TRBJ1-1,TRBV2,-,TGTGCCAGCAAAGAGGTGAACACTGAAGCTTTCTTT,CASKEVNTEAFF
-,TRBJ1-1,TRBV7-2,few,TGTGCCAGCACCACCGGATATTGGACTGAAGCTTTCTTT,CASTTGYWTEAFF
-,TRBJ1-5,TRBV6-6,once,TGTGCCAGCCCCCAAAACTTCGGGATCGGTCAGCCCCAGCATTTT,CASPQNFGIGQPQHF
TRBD2,TRBJ2-4,TRBV6-8,-,TGTGCCAGCAGTTACCGGGGGGGAGCCAAAAACATTCAGTACTTC,CASSYRGGAKNIQYF
TRBD1,TRBJ2-3,TRBV7-2,-,TGTGCCAGCAGCTTATCAGGGGGCTGGGGAGATACGCAGTATTTT,CASSLSGGWGDTQYF
-,TRBJ1-6,TRBV5-6,-,TGTGCCAGCAGCTTCACTTTAGGTAATTCACCCCTCCACTTT,CASSFTLGNSPLHF
-,TRBJ2-7,TRBV6-1,-,TGTGCCAGCAGTGAATGGGGGGGACACCTGAGCTCCTACGAGCAGTACTTC,CASSEWGGHLSSYEQYF
-,TRBJ1-2,TRBV2,once,TGTGCCAGCACCGGGCCAGGGAGGTATGGCTACACCTTC,CASTGPGRYGYTF
TRBD1,TRBJ2-7,TRBV28,-,TGTGCCAGCAACGGACAGGGGGTATACGAGCAGTACTTC,CASNGQGVYEQYF
-,TRBJ2-5,TRBV6-5,-,TGTGCCAGCAGCCGAGGTGTGGGGCGGACCCAGTACTTC,CASSRGVGRTQYF
TRBD2,TRBJ2-7,TRBV6-5,-,TGTGCCAGCAGACCAGGACTAGCCGGGCCCTACGAGCAGTACTTC,CASRPGLAGPYEQYF
-,TRBJ2-3,TRBV10-3,-,TGTGCCATCAGGCCGAATCGAGGGGATACGCAGTATTTT,CAIRPNRGDTQYF
-,TRBJ2-1,TRBV19,-,TGTGCCAGTAGTCCCATGTCCTCTGTCAAGGGTGAGCAGTTCTTC,CASSPMSSVKGEQFF
TRBD1,TRBJ1-6,TRBV30,-,TGTGCCTGGAGTGGACAGGGGAATAATTCACCCCTCCACTTT,CAWSGQGNNSPLHF
-,TRBJ2-7,TRBV11-2,-,TGTGCCAGCAGCGCCGCACGGGACTTCAACTACGAGCAGTACTTC,CASSAARDFNYEQYF
TRBD1,TRBJ2-7,TRBV2,-,TGTGCCAGCAGTGAAGCCAACAGGGGCTACGAGCAGTACTTC,CASSEANRGYEQYF
-,TRBJ1-1,TRBV16,-,TGTGCCAGCAGCCAATCAGGACAGATGAACACTGAAGCTTTCTTT,CASSQSGQMNTEAFF
-,TRBJ2-3,TRBV7-9,once,TGTGCCAGCAGCCTACCCCTAGTCACCGATACGCAGTATTTT,CASSLPLVTDTQYF
TRBD2,TRBJ2-5,TRBV30,-,TGTGCCTGGACTAGCGGGGGAGAGACCCAGTACTTC,CAWTSGGETQYF
-,TRBJ1-2,TRBV18,-,TGTGCCAGCTCACCTACAGGGTTTGGCTACACCTTC,CASSPTGFGYTF
-,TRBJ1-5,TRBV19,-,TGTGCCAGTAGTGCGCAGTGGTATAGCAATCAGCCCCAGCATTTT,CASSAQWYSNQPQHF
-,TRBJ2-3,TRBV7-2,few,TGTGCCAGCAGCTGGGGCGGGGGCACAGATACGCAGTATTTT,CASSWGGGTDTQYF
-,TRBJ2-7,TRBV19,few,TGTGCCAGTAGTATAGACCCGCCGAGGGGTCCTTTCTACGAGCAGTACTTC,CASSIDPPRGPFYEQYF
TRBD1,TRBJ1-5,TRBV19,-,TGTGCCAGTCAGGGGGGGTACGGGCAGCCCCAGCATTTT,CASQGGYGQPQHF